This T cell receptor beta chain comes out of a study of T cells in Graves' hyperthyroidism and ophthalmopathy. Regarding the study as a whole: Most thyroid clonotypes that were expanded above 0.001 also turned up in blood.

Regions amplified from RNA transcripts were the TCR beta CDR3 regions. Carried out on the TCR CDR3, a first-round RT-PCR used the HTBI primer set. TCRdb recomputed calls from the multiplex PCR reads with MiXCR, one row per CDR3 protein. The sample includes roughly 350,000 distinct CDR3 sequences, roughly 15% of them seen just once. Researchers barred patients who had uncontrolled infection, other autoimmune disease, pregnancy or lactation. Clinicians diagnosed patients from clinical symptoms, serum thyroxine and TRAb, thyroid ultrasound and orbital computed tomography. The CDR3 has 13 amino acids. Germline CDR1 DFQATT, CDR2 SNEGSKA (reference sequence). A word on this clonotype: Its specificity is not known. A clone one base away is much larger, so this may be a read error.

This chain links TRBV20-1 with TRBJ1-5, with D tentatively TRBD1 (6 bases). This clonotype originated in a woman in her thirties with Graves' ophthalmopathy. The sample was blood. The CDR3 DNA sequence: TGCGGTGCCACGGACAGCCCCGTTGAGCCCCAGCATTTT. Translation gives CGATDSPVEPQHF.